One sample yielded the 15 T cell receptor beta chains listed below, sequenced in a study of cytomegalovirus exposure and HLA in healthy donors (dated by TCRdb to between 2016 and 2019). Libraries were constructed by the immunoSEQ multiplex PCR assay. For the multiplex PCR, a mixture combining 60 forward primers for TCR Vbeta segments and 13 reverse primers for TCR Jbeta segments was used. Held by TCRdb, this immuneACCESS table contains in-frame sequences only and omits some clones. Under half of the omission traces to an unresolved V gene where checked; the cause of the rest is unknown. In all, the sample holds 120,000 or so clones, and 70% to 90% of those were seen once. About 1.8% of the sample goes to the ten largest clones. The sequenced material came from PBMCs. The origin of the receptors is a man aged 35 to 55 in good health and CMV-seronegative.

This clone turned up a few times. The chain joins TRBV6-5 to TRBJ2-7; D is possibly TRBD2 (5 bases). Germline CDR1 and CDR2: MNHEY and SVGAGI. This CDR3 region has 13 residues. Trimming stripped 8 bases from V and 6 bases from J, with 17 bases between. CDR3 protein: CASSPTAGTEQYF. The CDR3 DNA sequence: TGTGCCAGCTCTCCCACCGCGGGTACCGAGCAGTACTTC.

V usage is TRBV11-2 and J usage is TRBJ2-2; 7 positions agree with TRBD1. V dropped 5 bases and J dropped 1; count of bases not matched to a gene: 4. Germline-derived CDR1 and CDR2 are SGHAT and FQNNGV. This CDR3 has 15 residues. The CDR3 protein is CASSPGTVNTGELFF. CDR3 nucleotide sequence: TGTGCCAGCAGCCCCGGGACAGTGAACACCGGGGAGCTGTTTTTT.

The gene calls are TRBV7-9 and TRBJ2-1; TRBD1 matches 10 bases. CDR1 and CDR2 from the germline V gene are SEHNR and FQNEAQ (reference sequence). There are 15 residues in the CDR3. Trimming at V came to 2 bases and at J to 8 bases, leaving 6 bases not matched to a gene. CDR3 coding DNA: TGTGCCAGCAGCTTATCGGGACAGGGGTTCCATGAGCAGTTCTTC. As protein: CASSLSGQGFHEQFF. Based on the CDR3 plus reference TRBV7-9 and TRBJ2-1, the full variable domain is DTGVSQNPRHKITKRGQNVTFRCDPISEHNRLYWYRQTLGQGPEFLTYFQNEAQLEKSRLLSDRFSAERPKGSFSTLEIQRTEQGDSAMYLCASSLSGQGFHEQFFGPGTRLTVL.

The chain joins TRBV30 to TRBJ1-6, with TRBD1 identical over 7 bases. V shed 2 bases, J shed 9 bases, and the junction held 7 bases outside the gene matches. CDR1 and CDR2 from the germline V gene are GTSNPN and SVGIG (reference sequence). The CDR3 is 14 amino acids. Here the CDR3 DNA reads TGTGCCTGGAGTTTTCAGACAGGGTCTTCACCCCTCCACTTT. Encoded protein: CAWSFQTGSSPLHF.

The chain carries TRBV6-5 and TRBJ1-4; 10 positions agree with TRBD1. Germline CDR1 and CDR2: MNHEY and SVGAGI. The V and J ends lost 5 bases and 8 bases, in that order; junction bases with no gene match: 5. CDR3 size: 14 residues. The DNA of the CDR3 is TGTGCCAGCAGTCCGGACAGGGGGGAGGAAAAACTGTTTTTT. Residues: CASSPDRGEEKLFF.

The chain couples TRBV28 to TRBJ2-7; 8 bases are shared with TRBD1. With V trimmed by 3 bases and J by 2 bases, 3 bases remained unmatched. This CDR3 is built from 14 residues. Germline V CDR1 and CDR2: MDHEN, SYDVKM. The CDR3 loop is CASSFQGATYEQYF. The DNA for the CDR3 is TGTGCCAGCAGTTTTCAGGGGGCAACCTACGAGCAGTACTTC.

The chain couples TRBV29-1 to TRBJ2-3; TRBD2 is a possible D gene (5 bases). Trimming pared 6 bases from V and 1 base from J, leaving 14 bases between. The CDR3 runs 14 residues. CDR1 is SQVTM and CDR2 is ANQGSEA in the germline V gene. The CDR3 coding sequence is TGCAGCGTGGAGGAGGAGAGCCGCACAGATACGCAGTATTTT. This codes for CSVEEESRTDTQYF.

This chain uses TRBV7-8 with TRBJ2-5; the match to TRBD2 covers 11 bases. Germline CDR1 reads SGHVS; CDR2 reads FQNEAQ. V shed 8 bases and J 1 base; nucleotides not matched to a gene: 6. The CDR3 loop spans 15 amino acids. The CDR3 sequence is CASQRLAGLQETQYF. The CDR3 DNA sequence: TGTGCCAGCCAACGACTAGCGGGGCTCCAAGAGACCCAGTACTTC. The variable domain in full, completed from reference TRBV7-8 and TRBJ2-5, reads GAGVSQSPRYKVAKRGQDVALRCDPISGHVSLFWYQQALGQGPEFLTYFQNEAQLDKSGLPSDRFFAERPEGSVSTLKIQRTQQEDSAVYLCASQRLAGLQETQYFGPGTRLLVL.

This sequence joins TRBV4-3 and TRBJ2-1; TRBD2 matches 14 bases. The CDR3 has 16 residues. Per germline, CDR1 LGHNA and CDR2 YSLEER. Losses at the gene ends were 4 bases for V and 4 bases for J; bases not matched to a gene: 3. This chain's CDR3 is CASSLGLAGGYNEQFF. DNA of the CDR3: TGCGCCAGCAGCCTTGGACTAGCGGGGGGATACAATGAGCAGTTCTTC.

The rearrangement uses TRBV7-9 and TRBJ1-1; possible D gene TRBD1, 5 bases. The CDR3 has 14 residues. The germline CDR1 and CDR2 sequences are SEHNR and FQNEAQ (reference sequence). The V end lost 2 bases, the J end lost 3 bases, and 10 bases lay between the germline ends. The CDR3 protein is CASSLQGGHTEAFF. The CDR3 region has the DNA TGTGCCAGCAGCTTACAGGGCGGACACACTGAAGCTTTCTTT.

J is TRBJ2-2 and V is TRBV5-6; 11 bases line up with TRBD1. The CDR3 sequence is 15 residues long. The germline V gene encodes CDR1 SGHDT and CDR2 YYEEEE. After removal of 5 bases from V and 5 bases from J, the junction contained 5 bases not matched to a gene. CDR3 in amino acids: CASSRDRGFTGELFF. CDR3 coding DNA: TGTGCCAGCAGTCGGGACAGGGGGTTTACCGGGGAGCTGTTTTTT.

J is TRBJ1-1 and V is TRBV6-5, with 7 bases aligning to TRBD1. The CDR3 has 12 residues. V gave up 5 bases and J gave up 10 bases; unmatched junction bases: 7. The V gene's germline CDR1 is MNHEY and CDR2 SVGAGI. The CDR3: CASSTGTERAFF. In DNA form, the CDR3 reads TGTGCCAGCAGTACCGGGACAGAAAGAGCTTTCTTT.

CDR3 DNA sequence: TGCGCCAGCAGCCAAGAGGCAGCGGGACCCCCGTTCTTC. Its protein is CASSQEAAGPPFF. The J gene is TRBJ2-1, the V gene TRBV4-3; 7 bases line up with TRBD2. With V trimmed by 0 bases and J by 15 bases, 8 bases remained unmatched. The CDR3 is 13 amino acids. Germline V gene sequence: CDR1 LGHNA, CDR2 YSLEER.

The genes are TRBV4-3 and TRBJ1-4; TRBD1 aligns across 8 bases. The CDR3 has 16 residues. V lost 3 bases to trimming and J lost 5 bases; unmatched junction nucleotides: 8. Germline CDR1 and CDR2: LGHNA and YSLEER. The CDR3 loop is CASSQLKGQENEKLFF. The CDR3 DNA reads TGCGCCAGCAGCCAGCTCAAGGGACAGGAGAATGAAAAACTGTTTTTT.

The CDR3 sequence: CASSVAGGGEKLFF. DNA of the CDR3: TGTGCCAGCAGCGTAGCAGGGGGTGGTGAAAAACTGTTTTTT. The rearrangement links TRBV9 to TRBJ1-4; 7 nucleotides agree with TRBD1. Germline CDR1 SGDLS, CDR2 YYNGEE. This CDR3 region has 14 residues. The ends lost 0 bases at V and 7 bases at J; junction bases unmatched: 3.